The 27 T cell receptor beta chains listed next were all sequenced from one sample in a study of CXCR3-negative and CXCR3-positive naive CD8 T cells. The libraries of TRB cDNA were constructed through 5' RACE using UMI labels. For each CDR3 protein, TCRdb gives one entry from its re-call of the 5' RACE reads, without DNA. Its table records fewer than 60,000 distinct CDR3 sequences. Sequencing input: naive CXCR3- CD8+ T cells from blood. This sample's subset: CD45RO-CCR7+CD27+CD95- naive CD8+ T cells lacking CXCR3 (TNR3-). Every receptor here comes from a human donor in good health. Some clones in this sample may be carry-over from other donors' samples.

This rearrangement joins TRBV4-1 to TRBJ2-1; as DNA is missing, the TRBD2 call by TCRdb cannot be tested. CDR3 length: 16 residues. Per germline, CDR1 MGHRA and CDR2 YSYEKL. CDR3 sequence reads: CASSLSGTSGYNEQFF.

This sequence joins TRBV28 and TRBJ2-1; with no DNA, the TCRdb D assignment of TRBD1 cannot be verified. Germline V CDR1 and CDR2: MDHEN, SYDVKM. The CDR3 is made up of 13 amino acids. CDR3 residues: CASSLTGLNEQFF.

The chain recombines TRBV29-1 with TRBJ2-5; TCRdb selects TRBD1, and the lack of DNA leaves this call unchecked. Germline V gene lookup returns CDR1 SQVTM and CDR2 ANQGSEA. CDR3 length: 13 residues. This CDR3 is CSAQTGTQETQYF.

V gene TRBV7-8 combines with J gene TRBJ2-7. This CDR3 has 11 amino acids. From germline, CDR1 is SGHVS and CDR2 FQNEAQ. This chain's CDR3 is CASSVSSEQYF.

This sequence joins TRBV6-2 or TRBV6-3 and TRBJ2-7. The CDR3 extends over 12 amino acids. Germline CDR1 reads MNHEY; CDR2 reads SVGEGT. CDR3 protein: CASSYLAYEQYF.

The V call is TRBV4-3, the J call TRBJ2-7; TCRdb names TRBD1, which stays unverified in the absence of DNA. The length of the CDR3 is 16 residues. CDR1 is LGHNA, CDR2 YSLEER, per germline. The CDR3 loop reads CASSQVRDRESYEQYF.

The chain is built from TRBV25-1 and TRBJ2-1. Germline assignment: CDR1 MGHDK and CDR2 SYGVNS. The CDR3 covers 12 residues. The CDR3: CASSAGWDEQFF. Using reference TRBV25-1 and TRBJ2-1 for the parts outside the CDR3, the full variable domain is EADIYQTPRYLVIGTGKKITLECSQTMGHDKMYWYQQDPGMELHLIHYSYGVNSTEKGDLSSESTVSRIRTEHFPLTLESARPSHTSQYLCASSAGWDEQFFGPGTRLTVL.

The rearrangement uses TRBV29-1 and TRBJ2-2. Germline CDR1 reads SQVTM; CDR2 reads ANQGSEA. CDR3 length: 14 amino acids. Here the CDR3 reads CSVEDGRNSGELFF.

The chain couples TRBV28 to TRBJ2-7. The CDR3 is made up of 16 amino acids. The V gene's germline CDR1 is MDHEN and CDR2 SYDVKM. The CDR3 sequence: CASSFSDLGRFYEQYF. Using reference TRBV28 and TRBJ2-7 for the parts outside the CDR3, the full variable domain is DVKVTQSSRYLVKRTGEKVFLECVQDMDHENMFWYRQDPGLGLRLIYFSYDVKMKEKGDIPEGYSVSREKKERFSLILESASTNQTSMYLCASSFSDLGRFYEQYFGPGTRLTVT.

CDR3 loop: CATSRDRAEANEQFF. V is TRBV15 and J is TRBJ2-1; the TRBD1 assignment by TCRdb is unverifiable without DNA. This CDR3 is 15 amino acids long. CDR1 is LNHNV and CDR2 is YYDKDF in the germline V gene (reference sequence). Looking up the rest from reference TRBV15 and TRBJ2-1 gives the full variable domain: DAMVIQNPRYQVTQFGKPVTLSCSQTLNHNVMYWYQQKSSQAPKLLFHYYDKDFNNEADTPDNFQSRRPNTSFCFLDIRSPGLGDTAMYLCATSRDRAEANEQFFGPGTRLTVL.

Here the CDR3 reads CASSLWTGEEKLFF. V usage is TRBV7-9 and J usage is TRBJ1-4; the D call from TCRdb, TRBD1, cannot be confirmed without DNA. This CDR3 has 14 amino acids. From germline, CDR1 is SEHNR and CDR2 FQNEAQ (reference sequence).

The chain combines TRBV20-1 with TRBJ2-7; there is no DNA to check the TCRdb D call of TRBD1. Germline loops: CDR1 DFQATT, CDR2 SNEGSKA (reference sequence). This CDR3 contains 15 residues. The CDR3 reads CSARDLDRGHYEQYF.

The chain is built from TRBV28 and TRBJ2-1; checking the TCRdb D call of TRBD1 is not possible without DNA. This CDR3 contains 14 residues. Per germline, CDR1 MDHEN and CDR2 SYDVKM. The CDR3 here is CASSVQGSYNEQFF.

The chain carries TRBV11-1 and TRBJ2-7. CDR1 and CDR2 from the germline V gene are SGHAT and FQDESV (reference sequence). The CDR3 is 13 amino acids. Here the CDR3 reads CASSSVVDYEQYF.

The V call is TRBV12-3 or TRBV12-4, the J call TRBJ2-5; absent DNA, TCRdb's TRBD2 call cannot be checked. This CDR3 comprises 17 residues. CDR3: CASSLPGDPSLVETQYF.

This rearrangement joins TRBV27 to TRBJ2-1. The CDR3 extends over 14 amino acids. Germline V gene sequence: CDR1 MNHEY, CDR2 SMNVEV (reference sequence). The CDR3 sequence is CASSQGGSDNEQFF.

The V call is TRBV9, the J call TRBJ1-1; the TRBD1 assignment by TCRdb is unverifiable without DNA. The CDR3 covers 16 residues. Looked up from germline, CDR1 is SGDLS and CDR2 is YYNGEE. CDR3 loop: CASGAPLTGVGTEAFF.

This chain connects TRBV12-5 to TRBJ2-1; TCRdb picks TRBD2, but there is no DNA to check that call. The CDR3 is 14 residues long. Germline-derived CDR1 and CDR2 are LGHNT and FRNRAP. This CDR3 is CASGFQAGYNEQFF.

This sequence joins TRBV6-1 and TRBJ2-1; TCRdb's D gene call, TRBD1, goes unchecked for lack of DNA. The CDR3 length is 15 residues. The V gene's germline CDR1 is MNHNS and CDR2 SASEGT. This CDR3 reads CASSTGTEAYNEQFF.

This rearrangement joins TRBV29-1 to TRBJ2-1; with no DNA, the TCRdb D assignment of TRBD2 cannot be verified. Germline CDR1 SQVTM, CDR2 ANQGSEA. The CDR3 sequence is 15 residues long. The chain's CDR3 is CSVEVEGLGPYEQFF.

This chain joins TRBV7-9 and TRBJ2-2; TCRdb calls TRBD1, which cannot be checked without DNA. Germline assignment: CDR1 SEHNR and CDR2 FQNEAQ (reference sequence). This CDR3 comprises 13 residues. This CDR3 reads CASSDTTDRELFF.

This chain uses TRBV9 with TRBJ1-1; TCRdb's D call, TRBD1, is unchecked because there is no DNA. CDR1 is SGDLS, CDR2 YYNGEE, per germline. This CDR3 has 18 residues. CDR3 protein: CASSVSGADYRGVTEAFF.

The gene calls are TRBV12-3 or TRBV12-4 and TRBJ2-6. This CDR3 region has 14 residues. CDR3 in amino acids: CASLPHSGANVLTF.

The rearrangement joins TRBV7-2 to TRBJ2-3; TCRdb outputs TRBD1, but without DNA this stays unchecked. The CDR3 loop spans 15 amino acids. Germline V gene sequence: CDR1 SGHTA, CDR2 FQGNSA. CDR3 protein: CASSLAVRTADTQYF.

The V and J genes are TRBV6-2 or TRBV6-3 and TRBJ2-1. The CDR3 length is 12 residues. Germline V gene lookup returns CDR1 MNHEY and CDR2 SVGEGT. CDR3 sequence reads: CASSPSVDEQFF.

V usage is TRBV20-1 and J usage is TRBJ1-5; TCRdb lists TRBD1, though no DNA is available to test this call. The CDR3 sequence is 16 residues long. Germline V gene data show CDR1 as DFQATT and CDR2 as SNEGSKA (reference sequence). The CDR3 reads CSARDRGMYSNQPQHF.

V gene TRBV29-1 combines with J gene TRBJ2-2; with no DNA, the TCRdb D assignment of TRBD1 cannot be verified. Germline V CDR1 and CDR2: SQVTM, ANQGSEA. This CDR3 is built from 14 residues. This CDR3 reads CSVGAGGSPGELFF.